Listed here is a single TCR beta chain. This entry comes from a study of blood T cell repertoires in COVID-19. Study details: Sites across the United States, Italy and Spain contributed samples from acute and convalescent COVID-19.

CDR3 size: 14 residues. The germline V gene has CDR1 WSHSY and CDR2 SAAADI. Losses at the gene ends were 8 bases for V and 3 bases for J; bases not matched to a gene: 5. Those enrolled, adults aged roughly 18 to 100 years, came from 24 US areas. Recovered status in Cohort 3 required two negative PCRs, clearance, or symptom resolution. Per the original data handling: The authors estimated nucleated cell counts from reference gene primer amplification. Profiled with immunoSEQ multiplex PCR; TCRdb holds only in-frame clones, not every one. V, J and clone size are taken as reported in that table, and D and trimming were inferred from the DNA itself. Of roughly 250,000 clones in the sample, around 86% are singletons; the top ten hold 1.5% to 2%.

This rearrangement joins TRBV10-2 to TRBJ2-3; 10 bases map to TRBD2. The clonotype was recovered from a woman in her 50s who had recovered from COVID-19. The material sequenced was PBMCs or T cells enriched from blood (not recorded which). The CDR3 sequence is CASGLAGDTDTQYF. Written as DNA, the CDR3 is TGCGCCAGCGGGCTAGCGGGAGATACAGATACGCAGTATTTT.